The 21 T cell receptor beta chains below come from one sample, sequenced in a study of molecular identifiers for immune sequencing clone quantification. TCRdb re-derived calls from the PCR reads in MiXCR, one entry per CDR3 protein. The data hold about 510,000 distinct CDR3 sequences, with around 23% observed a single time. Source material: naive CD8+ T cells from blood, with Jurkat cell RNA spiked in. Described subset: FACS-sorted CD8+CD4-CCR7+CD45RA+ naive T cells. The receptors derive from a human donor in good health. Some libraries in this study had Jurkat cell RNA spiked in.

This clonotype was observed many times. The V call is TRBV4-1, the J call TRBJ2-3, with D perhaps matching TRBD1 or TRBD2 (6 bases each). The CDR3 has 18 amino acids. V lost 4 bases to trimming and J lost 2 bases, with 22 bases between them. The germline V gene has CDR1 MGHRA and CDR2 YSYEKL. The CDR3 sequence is CASSPLSRGPSLTDTQYF. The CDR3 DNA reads TGCGCCAGCAGCCCACTAAGCCGGGGGCCCTCCCTCACAGATACGCAGTATTTT.

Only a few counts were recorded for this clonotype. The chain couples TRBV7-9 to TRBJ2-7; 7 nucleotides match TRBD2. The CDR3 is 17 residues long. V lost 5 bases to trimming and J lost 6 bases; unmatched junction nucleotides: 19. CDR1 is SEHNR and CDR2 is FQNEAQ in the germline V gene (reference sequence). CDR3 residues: CASSPYDWGGVGGEQYF. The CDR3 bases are TGTGCCAGCAGCCCATACGATTGGGGAGGGGTCGGTGGCGAGCAGTACTTC.

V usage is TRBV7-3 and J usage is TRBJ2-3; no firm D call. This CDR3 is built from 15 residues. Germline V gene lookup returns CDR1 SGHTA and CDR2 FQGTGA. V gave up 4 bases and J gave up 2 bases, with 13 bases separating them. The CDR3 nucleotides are TGTGCCAGCAGCTCAGTAATTGGGGACACAGATACGCAGTATTTT. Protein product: CASSSVIGDTDTQYF.

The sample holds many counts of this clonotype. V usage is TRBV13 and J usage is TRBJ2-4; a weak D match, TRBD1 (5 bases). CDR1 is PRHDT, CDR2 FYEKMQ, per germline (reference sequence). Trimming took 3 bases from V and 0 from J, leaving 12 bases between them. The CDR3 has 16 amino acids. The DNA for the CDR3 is TGTGCCAGCAGCTTTGTGACAGCATTAGCCAAAAACATTCAGTACTTC. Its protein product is CASSFVTALAKNIQYF.

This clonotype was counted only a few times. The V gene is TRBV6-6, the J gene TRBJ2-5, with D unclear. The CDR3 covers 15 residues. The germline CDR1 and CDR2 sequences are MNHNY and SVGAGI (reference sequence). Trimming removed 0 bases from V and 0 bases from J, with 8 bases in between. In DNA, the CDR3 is TGTGCCAGCAGTTACTCGTTGGCGAACCAAGAGACCCAGTACTTC. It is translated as CASSYSLANQETQYF.

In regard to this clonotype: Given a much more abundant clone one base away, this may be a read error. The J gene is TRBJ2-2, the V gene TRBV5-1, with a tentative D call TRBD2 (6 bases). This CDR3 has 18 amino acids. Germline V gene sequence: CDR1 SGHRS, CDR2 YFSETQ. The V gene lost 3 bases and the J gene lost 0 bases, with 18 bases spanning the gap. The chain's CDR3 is CASSWVSGGISNTGELFF. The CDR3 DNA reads TGCGCCAGCAGCTGGGTGTCTGGCGGGATTTCGAACACCGGGGAGCTGTTTTTT.

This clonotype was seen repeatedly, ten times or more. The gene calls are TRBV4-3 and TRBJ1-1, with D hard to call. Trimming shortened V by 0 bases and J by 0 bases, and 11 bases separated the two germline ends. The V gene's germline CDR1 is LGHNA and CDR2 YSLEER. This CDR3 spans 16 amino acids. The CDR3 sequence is CASSQDRGVMNTEAFF. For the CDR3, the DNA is TGCGCCAGCAGCCAAGATCGCGGGGTCATGAACACTGAAGCTTTCTTT.

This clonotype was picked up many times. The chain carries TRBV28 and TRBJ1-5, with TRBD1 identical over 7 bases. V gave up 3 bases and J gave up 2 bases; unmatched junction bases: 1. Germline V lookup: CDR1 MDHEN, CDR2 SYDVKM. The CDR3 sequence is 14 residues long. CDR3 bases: TGTGCCAGCAGTTTCGGGACAGGCAATCAGCCCCAGCATTTT. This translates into CASSFGTGNQPQHF.

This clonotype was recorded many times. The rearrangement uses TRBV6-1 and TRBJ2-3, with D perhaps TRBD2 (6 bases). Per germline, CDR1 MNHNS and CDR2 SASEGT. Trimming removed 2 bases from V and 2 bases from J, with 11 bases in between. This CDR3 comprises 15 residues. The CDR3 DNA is TGTGCCAGCAGTGAATTTAGCGGATACACAGATACGCAGTATTTT. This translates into CASSEFSGYTDTQYF.

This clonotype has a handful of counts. The CDR3 loop reads CASSLGTGGVGAFF. The CDR3 DNA reads as TGTGCCAGCAGCTTAGGGACAGGGGGCGTTGGGGCTTTCTTT. This chain links TRBV13 with TRBJ1-1, with 10 bases that match TRBD1. Germline CDR1 reads PRHDT; CDR2 reads FYEKMQ (reference sequence). This CDR3 spans 14 amino acids. With 0 bases clipped from V and 11 bases from J, the junction kept 6 bases outside the gene matches.

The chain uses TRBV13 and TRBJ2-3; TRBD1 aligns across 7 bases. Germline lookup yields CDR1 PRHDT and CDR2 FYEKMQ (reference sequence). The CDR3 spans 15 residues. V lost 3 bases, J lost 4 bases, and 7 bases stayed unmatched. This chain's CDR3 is CASSFGTAVPDTQYF. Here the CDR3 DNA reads TGTGCCAGCAGCTTCGGGACAGCTGTACCAGATACGCAGTATTTT. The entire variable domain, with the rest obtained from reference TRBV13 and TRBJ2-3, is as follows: AAGVIQSPRHLIKEKRETATLKCYPIPRHDTVYWYQQGPGQDPQFLISFYEKMQSDKGSIPDRFSAQQFSDYHSELNMSSLELGDSALYFCASSFGTAVPDTQYFGPGTRLTVL.

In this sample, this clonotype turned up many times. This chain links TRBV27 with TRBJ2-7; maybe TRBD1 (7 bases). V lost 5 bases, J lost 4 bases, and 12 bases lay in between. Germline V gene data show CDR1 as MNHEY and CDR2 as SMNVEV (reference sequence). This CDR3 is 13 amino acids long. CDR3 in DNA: TGTGCCAGCAGTGGGCCAGGGGGGTACGAGCAGTACTTC. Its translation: CASSGPGGYEQYF.

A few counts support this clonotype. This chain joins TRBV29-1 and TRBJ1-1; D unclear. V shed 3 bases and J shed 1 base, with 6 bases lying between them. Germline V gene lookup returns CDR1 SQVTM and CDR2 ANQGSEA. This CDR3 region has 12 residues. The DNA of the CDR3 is TGCAGCGTTGACTCCGGGAACACTGAAGCTTTCTTT. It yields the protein CSVDSGNTEAFF.

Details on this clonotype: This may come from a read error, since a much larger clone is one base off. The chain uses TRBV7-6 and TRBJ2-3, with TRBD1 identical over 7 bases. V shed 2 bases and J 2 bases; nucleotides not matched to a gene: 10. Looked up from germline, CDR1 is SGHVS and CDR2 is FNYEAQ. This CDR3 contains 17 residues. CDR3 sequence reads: CASSLSYPGQSTDTQYF. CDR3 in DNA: TGTGCCAGCAGCTTATCCTATCCGGGACAGTCCACAGATACGCAGTATTTT.

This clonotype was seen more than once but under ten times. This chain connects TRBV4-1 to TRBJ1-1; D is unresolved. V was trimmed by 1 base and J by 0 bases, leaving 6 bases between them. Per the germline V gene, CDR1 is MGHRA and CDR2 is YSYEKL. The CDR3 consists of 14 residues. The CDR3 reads CASSQAIVNTEAFF. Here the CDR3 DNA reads TGCGCCAGCAGCCAAGCCATAGTGAACACTGAAGCTTTCTTT.

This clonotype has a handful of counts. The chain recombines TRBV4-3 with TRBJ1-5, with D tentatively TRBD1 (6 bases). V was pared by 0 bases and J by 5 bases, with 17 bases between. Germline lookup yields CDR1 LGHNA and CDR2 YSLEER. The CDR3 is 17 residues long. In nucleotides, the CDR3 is TGCGCCAGCAGCCAAGAACCGTCGGGGGCGTTCGATCAGCCCCAGCATTTT. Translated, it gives CASSQEPSGAFDQPQHF.

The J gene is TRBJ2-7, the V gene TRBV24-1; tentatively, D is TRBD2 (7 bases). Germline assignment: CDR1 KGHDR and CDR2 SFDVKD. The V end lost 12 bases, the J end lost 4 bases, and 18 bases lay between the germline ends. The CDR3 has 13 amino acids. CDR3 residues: CARPAGGRYEQYF. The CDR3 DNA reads TGTGCCCGACCGGCCGGGGGGCGGTACGAGCAGTACTTC.

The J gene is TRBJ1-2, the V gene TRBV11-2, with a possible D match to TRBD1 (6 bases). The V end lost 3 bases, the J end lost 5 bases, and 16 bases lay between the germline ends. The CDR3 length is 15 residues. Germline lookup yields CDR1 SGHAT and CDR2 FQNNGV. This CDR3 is CASSFSRDIRYGYTF. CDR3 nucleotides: TGTGCCAGCAGCTTTTCCCGGGACATCCGGTATGGCTACACCTTC.

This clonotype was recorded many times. The CDR3 region has the DNA TGTGCCAGCAATGCGGACCACACAGATACGCAGTATTTT. Its translation: CASNADHTDTQYF. This chain connects TRBV6-2 or TRBV6-3 to TRBJ2-3; D gene ambiguous. CDR3 size: 13 residues. Germline V gene lookup returns CDR1 MNHEY and CDR2 SVGEGT. V shed 7 bases and J shed 2 bases, with 10 bases lying between them.

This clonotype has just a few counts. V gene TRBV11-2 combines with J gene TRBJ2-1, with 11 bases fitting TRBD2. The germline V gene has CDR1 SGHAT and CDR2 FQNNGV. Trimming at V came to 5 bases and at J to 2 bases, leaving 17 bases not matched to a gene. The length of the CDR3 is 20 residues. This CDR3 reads CASSHPTIPLAGGPYNEQFF. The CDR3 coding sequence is TGTGCCAGCAGCCATCCAACAATTCCCTTAGCGGGGGGGCCCTACAATGAGCAGTTCTTC.

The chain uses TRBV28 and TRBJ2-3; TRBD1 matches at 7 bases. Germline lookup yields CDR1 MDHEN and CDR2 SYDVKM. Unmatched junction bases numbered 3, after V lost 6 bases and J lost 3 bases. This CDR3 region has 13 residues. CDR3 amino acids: CASRPRGTDTQYF. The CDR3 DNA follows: TGTGCCAGCAGACCCAGGGGGACAGATACGCAGTATTTT.